These 20 T cell receptor beta chains were sequenced from one sample in a study of blood T cell repertoires in COVID-19. Method: immunoSEQ multiplex PCR; TCRdb's copy keeps in-frame clones and lacks some. The top ten hold around 2.1% of the sample, which has some 380,000 clones, nearly 90% seen once. Sequencing was done on a sample of PBMCs or T cells enriched from blood (not recorded which). These TCRs come from a woman between 35 and 50 years old with acute COVID-19.

The chain combines TRBV7-2 with TRBJ1-1; a possible D gene is TRBD1 (5 bases). Germline loops: CDR1 SGHTA, CDR2 FQGNSA. Trimming removed 6 bases at V and 11 bases at J, with 22 bases between. This CDR3 spans 14 amino acids. The CDR3 DNA reads TGTGCCAGCAGTTTTAGGAGGGGTGAGGGAAAGGCTTTCTTT. Translated, it gives CASSFRRGEGKAFF.

This rearrangement joins TRBV5-1 to TRBJ2-1; 10 positions match TRBD2. This CDR3 is built from 18 residues. Trimming removed 1 base from V and 7 bases from J; junction bases left unmatched: 14. CDR1 and CDR2 (germline): SGHRS, YFSETQ. CDR3 coding DNA: TGCGCCAGCAGCTTGAGTAACCTGAGGACTAGCGGTCAGAATGAGCAGTTCTTC. As protein: CASSLSNLRTSGQNEQFF.

The chain joins TRBV19 to TRBJ1-5; tentatively, D is TRBD1 (6 bases). Germline V gene data show CDR1 as LNHDA and CDR2 as SQIVND (reference sequence). V dropped 6 bases and J dropped 6 bases, with 18 bases sitting between them. The CDR3 has 15 amino acids. The CDR3 nucleotides read TGTGCCAGTAGCGCCACAGGGTTAGGGGCTCAGCCCCAGCATTTT. This sequence encodes CASSATGLGAQPQHF.

The rearrangement links TRBV19 to TRBJ1-1; the D is unclear. There are 12 residues in the CDR3. From germline, CDR1 is LNHDA and CDR2 SQIVND (reference sequence). With 10 bases removed from V and 4 bases from J, the gap between germline ends came to 13 bases. CDR3 nucleotide sequence: TGTGCCACAAAACGAGGAGCCACTGAAGCTTTCTTT. This sequence encodes CATKRGATEAFF.

The chain is built from TRBV5-4 and TRBJ1-2; TRBD1 agrees at 7 bases. This CDR3 spans 14 amino acids. Germline V gives CDR1 SGHNT, CDR2 YYREEE (reference sequence). V lost 4 bases and J lost 4; bases outside the gene matches: 7. The CDR3, as DNA: TGTGCCAGCAGCGGCCGACAGGGTAGCTATGGCTACACCTTC. Translated: CASSGRQGSYGYTF.

V usage is TRBV30 and J usage is TRBJ1-2, with D unresolved. CDR3 length: 15 amino acids. The germline gives CDR1 GTSNPN, CDR2 SVGIG (reference sequence). The ends were cut back, 0 bases at V and 5 bases at J, with 16 bases in the middle. This CDR3 is CAWSVPGRGAYGYTF. The CDR3 region has the DNA TGTGCCTGGAGTGTACCTGGCAGAGGCGCTTATGGCTACACCTTC.

The chain is built from TRBV11-3 and TRBJ2-2; D perhaps matches TRBD1 (5 bases). V lost 3 bases and J 0 bases, leaving 11 bases between the germline ends. This CDR3 has 16 amino acids. Germline values: CDR1 SGHNT, CDR2 YENEEA. DNA for the CDR3: TGTGCCAGCAGCTTTAGGACAATAACGAACACCGGGGAGCTGTTTTTT. It yields the protein CASSFRTITNTGELFF.

This clone appeared a few times. V usage is TRBV5-1 and J usage is TRBJ2-3; the match to TRBD2 covers 11 bases. In germline, CDR1 is SGHRS, CDR2 YFSETQ. This CDR3 has 14 residues. V gave up 6 bases and J gave up 1 base; unmatched junction bases: 1. CDR3 sequence reads: CASKLAGGTDTQYF. DNA for the CDR3: TGCGCCAGCAAACTAGCGGGGGGCACAGATACGCAGTATTTT.

The J gene is TRBJ2-7, the V gene TRBV5-5; a weak D match, TRBD1 (6 bases). The V end lost 2 bases, the J end lost 0 bases, and 12 bases lay between the germline ends. The CDR3 consists of 15 residues. In germline, CDR1 is SGHKS, CDR2 YYEKEE (reference sequence). CDR3 residues: CASSLQGYSSYEQYF. The CDR3 DNA sequence: TGTGCCAGCAGCTTACAGGGATATAGCTCCTACGAGCAGTACTTC.

V is TRBV19 and J is TRBJ1-1, with D unclear. The V and J ends lost 3 bases and 1 base respectively, with 9 bases between them. The CDR3 spans 14 residues. Germline V lookup: CDR1 LNHDA, CDR2 SQIVND (reference sequence). The CDR3 sequence: CASSIVAGNTEAFF. DNA for the CDR3: TGTGCCAGTAGTATTGTGGCAGGGAACACTGAAGCTTTCTTT.

This clone was seen a few times. Distinct nucleotide sequences in the sample also encode this CDR3. The chain couples TRBV5-1 to TRBJ2-3, with 9 bases that match TRBD2. Germline assignment: CDR1 SGHRS and CDR2 YFSETQ. Unmatched junction bases numbered 4, after V lost 0 bases and J lost 2 bases. The CDR3 has 16 residues. CDR3 protein: CASSLGLAVNTDTQYF. DNA of the CDR3: TGCGCCAGCAGCTTGGGACTAGCGGTGAACACAGATACGCAGTATTTT.

The V gene is TRBV11-2, the J gene TRBJ2-7; 7 nucleotides match TRBD2. This CDR3 is built from 15 residues. V lost 5 bases, J lost 3 bases, and 10 bases stayed unmatched. The germline V gene has CDR1 SGHAT and CDR2 FQNNGV. CDR3 nucleotide sequence: TGTGCCAGCAGCCTATCTACCAGGGACTACTACGAGCAGTACTTC. It specifies CASSLSTRDYYEQYF.

Only one count was recorded for this clone. The chain combines TRBV9 with TRBJ2-7, with a tentative D call TRBD2 (6 bases). The V end lost 3 bases, the J end lost 3 bases, and 10 bases lay between the germline ends. This CDR3 is built from 13 residues. The V gene's germline CDR1 is SGDLS and CDR2 YYNGEE. The CDR3 nucleotides read TGTGCCAGCAGCGGAGGGGACTTCTACGAGCAGTACTTC. This gives the protein CASSGGDFYEQYF. The variable domain in full, completed from reference TRBV9 and TRBJ2-7, reads DSGVTQTPKHLITATGQRVTLRCSPRSGDLSVYWYQQSLDQGLQFLIQYYNGEERAKGNILERFSAQQFPDLHSELNLSSLELGDSALYFCASSGGDFYEQYFGPGTRLTVT.

The chain recombines TRBV30 with TRBJ1-2; D is unclear. Looked up from germline, CDR1 is GTSNPN and CDR2 is SVGIG (reference sequence). There are 15 residues in the CDR3. With 0 bases removed from V and 8 bases from J, the gap between germline ends came to 19 bases. The CDR3 protein is CAWSVHGVLVGGYTF. The DNA for the CDR3 is TGTGCCTGGAGTGTACACGGGGTATTAGTGGGAGGCTACACCTTC.

The chain combines TRBV5-6 with TRBJ2-3; 10 positions match TRBD1. Unmatched junction bases numbered 8, after V lost 2 bases and J lost 2 bases. CDR1 and CDR2 from the germline V gene are SGHDT and YYEEEE. The CDR3 totals 17 residues. DNA for the CDR3: TGTGCCAGCAGCTTTATTCGGACAGGGGGACTCACAGATACGCAGTATTTT. Encoded protein: CASSFIRTGGLTDTQYF.

The chain joins TRBV15 to TRBJ2-7; D is ambiguous. Trimming took 0 bases from V and 0 from J, leaving 18 bases between them. The CDR3 is made up of 18 amino acids. The germline CDR1 and CDR2 sequences are LNHNV and YYDKDF (reference sequence). The CDR3 coding sequence is TGTGCCACCAGCAGAGATCTGAACGGTCCCGCCCTCTCCTACGAGCAGTACTTC. This sequence encodes CATSRDLNGPALSYEQYF.

The rearrangement joins TRBV18 to TRBJ2-3; 9 positions match TRBD1. Looked up from germline, CDR1 is KGHSH and CDR2 is LQKENI. Trimming at V came to 5 bases and at J to 4 bases, leaving 7 bases not matched to a gene. This CDR3 region has 15 residues. The CDR3 DNA reads as TGTGCCAGCTCAAATCCGGGACAGGGTCCAGATACGCAGTATTTT. This codes for CASSNPGQGPDTQYF.

This chain joins TRBV30 and TRBJ1-2; D is unresolved. CDR3 length: 13 amino acids. V lost 1 base, J lost 4 bases, and 10 bases lay in between. Germline assignment: CDR1 GTSNPN and CDR2 SVGIG (reference sequence). The CDR3 DNA sequence: TGTGCCTGGAGTGATGAGGGCGGCTATGGCTACACCTTC. It specifies CAWSDEGGYGYTF.

V and J are TRBV6-5 and TRBJ1-6; 9 nucleotides line up with TRBD1. The trim removed 0 bases at V and 9 bases at J, leaving 6 bases unmatched. The CDR3 runs to 16 residues. CDR1 and CDR2 from the germline V gene are MNHEY and SVGAGI. Here the CDR3 DNA reads TGTGCCAGCAGTTACTCCAGGGGACAGGGAGGTTCACCCCTCCACTTT. Translation: CASSYSRGQGGSPLHF.

J is TRBJ2-1 and V is TRBV5-5; tentative D call: TRBD1 (5 bases). CDR3 length: 14 amino acids. V gave up 4 bases and J gave up 8 bases, with 16 bases separating them. From germline, CDR1 is SGHKS and CDR2 YYEKEE (reference sequence). CDR3 sequence reads: CASSQGWALDEQFF. CDR3 in DNA: TGTGCCAGCAGCCAGGGTTGGGCGCTGGATGAGCAGTTCTTC.